This T cell receptor beta chain was observed in a study of T-cell memory formation after mild COVID-19. Background on the study: Clusters were largely donor specific. Overall study results and limits: Cross-reactive memory apparently joined, as some responding clones appeared in pre-infection memory. Confirmation of SARS-CoV-2 specificity was lacking for second-wave clones peaking day 37. Clones contracting over day 15 to 85 were CD4/CD8 balanced, with later expanders leaning CD4+.

TCRdb reanalysed the 5' RACE reads using MiXCR and keeps one entry per CDR3 protein. The table lists roughly 100,000 distinct CDR3 sequences, approximately 16% of them singletons. Between the trimmed V and J ends, which lost 1 base and 2 bases, there was a span of 10 bases. The CDR3 covers 14 residues. Per germline, CDR1 SGHNT and CDR2 YYREEE (reference sequence). This clonotype was seen only a few times. The antigen is unknown. The rearrangement uses TRBV5-4 and TRBJ2-7, with a possible D match to TRBD2 (6 bases). Material for sequencing was PBMCs or a T cell subset sorted from them (not recorded which). This receptor was taken from a man aged 18 to 35 who had mild COVID-19 (a few samples of this study predate the infection). Cell type and time point are not known. In nucleotides, the CDR3 is TGTGCCAGCAGCTTGTCGGGGGTTCCCTACGAGCAGTACTTC. Its protein product is CASSLSGVPYEQYF.